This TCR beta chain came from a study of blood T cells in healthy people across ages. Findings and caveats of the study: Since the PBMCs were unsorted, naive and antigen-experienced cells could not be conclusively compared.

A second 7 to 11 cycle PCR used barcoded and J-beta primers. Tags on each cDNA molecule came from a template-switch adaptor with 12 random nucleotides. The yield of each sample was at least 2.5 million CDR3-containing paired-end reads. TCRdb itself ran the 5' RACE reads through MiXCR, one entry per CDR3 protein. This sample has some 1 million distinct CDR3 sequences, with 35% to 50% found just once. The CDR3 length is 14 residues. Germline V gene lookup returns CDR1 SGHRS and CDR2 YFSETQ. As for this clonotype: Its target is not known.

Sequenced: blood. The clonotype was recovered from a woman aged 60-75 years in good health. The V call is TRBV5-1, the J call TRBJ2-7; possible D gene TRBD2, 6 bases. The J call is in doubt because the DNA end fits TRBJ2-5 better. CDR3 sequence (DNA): TGCGCCAGCAGTTCCACTAGCATAAGGGAGACCCAGTACTTC. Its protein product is CASSSTSIRETQYF.